A single sample gave rise to the 11 T cell receptor beta chains below, sequenced in a study of identical twins. One entry per CDR3 protein results from TCRdb running MiXCR on the 5' RACE reads. The table lists 400,000 to 500,000 distinct CDR3 sequences, approximately 18% of them singletons, with 9% to 15% in the top ten. The sequencing input was naive T cells sorted from blood. These receptors all come from a man aged 45-65 years in good health.

This clonotype was counted at least ten times. The J gene is TRBJ2-5, the V gene TRBV29-1; 11 nucleotides align to TRBD1. The trim removed 5 bases at V and 4 bases at J, leaving 3 bases unmatched. Germline assignment: CDR1 SQVTM and CDR2 ANQGSEA. The CDR3 length is 13 residues. CDR3 protein: CSVRGTGGETQYF. As DNA, the CDR3 is TGCAGCGTTCGCGGGACAGGGGGAGAGACCCAGTACTTC.

V gene TRBV10-3 combines with J gene TRBJ2-3; possible D gene TRBD1, 6 bases. This CDR3 spans 16 amino acids. V was shortened by 3 bases and J by 0 bases, with 13 bases between the two germline ends. Germline lookup yields CDR1 ENHRY and CDR2 SYGVKD. CDR3 sequence: CAISDGDRTSTDTQYF. CDR3 nucleotides: TGTGCCATCAGTGATGGTGACAGGACTAGCACAGATACGCAGTATTTT.

There are a few counts of this clonotype. V gene TRBV15 combines with J gene TRBJ2-5; D not certain. The CDR3 extends over 15 amino acids. Per the germline V gene, CDR1 is LNHNV and CDR2 is YYDKDF (reference sequence). V lost 2 bases and J lost 2, with 12 bases in between. CDR3 DNA sequence: TGTGCCACCAGCAGACGGGTCAGACGGCAAGAGACCCAGTACTTC. Its translation: CATSRRVRRQETQYF.

The V and J genes are TRBV7-6 and TRBJ1-1, with D possibly TRBD1 on 5 matching bases. The V gene lost 1 base and the J gene lost 1 base, with 13 bases spanning the gap. The CDR3 loop spans 16 amino acids. Germline CDR1 SGHVS, CDR2 FNYEAQ. CDR3 sequence: CASSLGWGRGNTEAFF. Written as DNA, the CDR3 is TGTGCCAGCAGCTTAGGGTGGGGAAGGGGGAACACTGAAGCTTTCTTT.

The gene calls are TRBV25-1 and TRBJ2-1; 7 bases align to TRBD2. CDR1 is MGHDK, CDR2 SYGVNS, per germline. This CDR3 contains 15 residues. The trim removed 4 bases at V and 7 bases at J, leaving 10 bases unmatched. CDR3 sequence (DNA): TGTGCCAGCAGTGGGCTAGCGGAACCTCCTAATGAGCAGTTCTTC. Protein: CASSGLAEPPNEQFF.

The chain uses TRBV2 and TRBJ2-7; 8 bases map to TRBD1. V lost 0 bases to trimming and J lost 6 bases; unmatched junction nucleotides: 10. This CDR3 contains 16 residues. Germline CDR1 and CDR2: SNHLY and FYNNEI. The CDR3 bases are TGTGCCAGCAGTGAAGCGCTTTGGGACAGGAATCGCGAGCAGTACTTC. Translating it yields CASSEALWDRNREQYF.

This clonotype was seen many times. This rearrangement joins TRBV7-2 to TRBJ2-1; 13 positions match TRBD2. The germline CDR1 and CDR2 sequences are SGHTA and FQGNSA. The CDR3 length is 16 residues. Trimming took 5 bases from V and 10 from J; bases not matched to a gene: 11. The CDR3 coding sequence is TGTGCCAGCAGCCCTCGGACTAGCGGGAGTCATGTGGAGCAGTTCTTC. This encodes CASSPRTSGSHVEQFF.

This clonotype was counted between two and nine times. This rearrangement joins TRBV5-1 to TRBJ2-5, with unresolved D. CDR1 is SGHRS and CDR2 is YFSETQ in the germline V gene. V dropped 0 bases and J dropped 5 bases, with 11 bases sitting between them. The CDR3 length is 14 residues. The CDR3 spells CASSLASSSETQYF. CDR3 sequence (DNA): TGCGCCAGCAGCTTGGCTAGTTCATCGGAGACCCAGTACTTC.

This clonotype was observed at least ten times. The J gene is TRBJ2-3, the V gene TRBV14, with D unclear. CDR1 SGHDN and CDR2 FVKESK come from the germline V gene. The CDR3 has 12 amino acids. V gave up 3 bases and J gave up 11 bases, with 12 bases separating them. This CDR3 is CASSHGQARQYF. CDR3 coding DNA: TGTGCCAGCAGCCACGGTCAGGCCAGGCAGTATTTT.

The chain recombines TRBV25-1 with TRBJ2-7; tentatively, D is TRBD2 (6 bases). Germline V gene data show CDR1 as MGHDK and CDR2 as SYGVNS. The V gene lost 1 base and the J gene lost 3 bases, with 13 bases spanning the gap. This CDR3 region has 15 residues. CDR3 sequence (DNA): TGTGCCAGCAGTGAATCTAGTAGCGGCGGCTACGAGCAGTACTTC. Translating gives CASSESSSGGYEQYF.

The rearrangement links TRBV14 to TRBJ2-7; 10 bases are shared with TRBD2. Germline CDR1 SGHDN, CDR2 FVKESK. The J segment lost 0 bases and the V segment lost 4 bases, leaving 15 bases of the junction unmatched. The CDR3 is 19 residues long. CDR3 in DNA: TGTGCCAGCAGCCGAGAGGGACGGCCGGGACTAGCGAACTCCTACGAGCAGTACTTC. It yields the protein CASSREGRPGLANSYEQYF.